This TCR beta chain stems from a study of blood T cells in healthy people across ages. Overall study findings and caveats: Comparison with aged donors showed that long-lived donors had more naive CD4+ cells and higher diversity.

For the second PCR, which ran for about 7 to 11 cycles, a sample-barcoded 5' primer and a J-beta primer mix were used. TCRdb itself ran the 5' RACE reads through MiXCR, one entry per CDR3 protein. The sample records 1.5 million to 2 million distinct CDR3 sequences, 30% to 40% being singletons. Germline V CDR1 and CDR2: MNHEY, SVGAGI. Trimming at V came to 3 bases and at J to 5 bases, leaving 15 bases not matched to a gene. CDR3 length equals 17 residues. Individuals who donated were healthy Caucasians from Russia aged about 6 to 100. Every donor gave approximately 10 milliliters of peripheral blood. As to this clonotype: The antigen is undetermined.

This chain joins TRBV6-5 and TRBJ1-1; 7 positions match TRBD1. The sequence was collected from a human donor in good health. Sequenced sample: blood. The DNA of the CDR3 is TGTGCCAGCAGTTATACGACAGGGAATCTGGTATTAACTGAAGCTTTCTTT. Amino acids: CASSYTTGNLVLTEAFF.